This T cell receptor beta chain was captured in a study of regulatory T cells in long-lasting Graves disease. Notes on the study in general: There were preferences for TRBV28, TRBJ1-2 and TRBJ2-5 in persistent disease.

The time point denotes: newly diagnosed GD, antithyroid drugs for less than 3 months. Researchers made the TCR library from RNA that was extracted from PBMCs. Each of the patients was recruited from an endocrinology department situated in Xi'an, China. This clonotype has more than one count but fewer than ten. Its matching antigen is unknown. It may be a read error: a sequence one base away is much more abundant. The CDR3 runs to 17 residues. CDR1 MDHEN and CDR2 SYDVKM come from the germline V gene. Relying on iRepertoire HTBI primers and Arm-PCR of CDR3 regions, the team built TCR beta libraries. TCRdb itself ran the multiplex PCR reads through MiXCR, one entry per CDR3 protein. The data contain about 400,000 distinct CDR3 sequences, roughly 15% of them singletons. The same sample was also used in a study of T cells in Graves' hyperthyroidism and ophthalmopathy. That paper states: Graves' hyperthyroidism was deemed stable given no ophthalmopathy progression within 18 months. The model forecast ophthalmopathy, anticipating it by a median approximately 6 months before onset.

This chain joins TRBV28 and TRBJ2-1, with D possibly TRBD1 on 5 matching bases. This TCR derives from a woman aged 18 to 35 with Graves disease. Specimen: peripheral blood mononuclear cells (PBMCs), collected at new diagnosis, from a patient treated with antithyroid drugs. This CDR3 reads CVSSLPSLGPSYNEQFF. CDR3 coding DNA: TGTGTCAGCAGTCTTCCTTCACTGGGGCCCTCCTACAATGAGCAGTTCTTC.